This entry describes one T cell receptor (beta chain). These data belong to a study of blood T cell repertoires in COVID-19. The wider study: Specimens from acute and convalescent COVID-19 originated in the United States, Italy and Spain.

Participants had their cohort set by participant-reported clinical history. Before being deemed recovered, Cohort 3 donors had two negative PCRs, clearance, or symptom resolution. As processed by the authors: For nucleated cells, counts were estimated from reference gene primer amplification. The assay was immunoSEQ multiplex PCR, and TCRdb's table has in-frame clones only and misses some. D and trimming come from the DNA, and the V and J calls and clone size come from that table. This table holds under 350,000 clones, around 84% found once. What was sequenced was PBMCs or T cells enriched from blood (not recorded which). This TCR derives from a man in his thirties or forties who had recovered from COVID-19.

CDR3 DNA: TGTGCCAGTAGTATGTGGGGCCCCTACGAGCAGTACTTC. Translated, it gives CASSMWGPYEQYF. The chain has TRBV19 and TRBJ2-7, with D possibly TRBD1 on 5 matching bases. The CDR3 covers 13 residues. Trimming cost V 3 bases and J 2 bases, with 8 bases left between them. CDR1 is LNHDA, CDR2 SQIVND, per germline (reference sequence).